This is a list of T cell receptor beta chains from one sample in a study of T cells in localized non-small cell lung cancer. Sequencing used immunoSEQ multiplex PCR; TCRdb keeps in-frame clones, though not all of them. This table holds 24,000 or so clones, approximately 90% found once. This specimen was peripheral blood mononuclear cells, taken before any cancer treatment. The receptors were gathered from a woman between 35 and 75 years old with stage III lung adenocarcinoma. Both conserved end residues are part of each CDR3. A D gene is named only where the DNA matches it firmly. Size tells how often a clone was seen (once, few, many) or the class of an expanded clone, and some rows leave it out.

D | J | V | size | CDR3 | DNA
NA | TRBJ2-3 | TRBV19 | NA | CASSRGAQTDTQYF | TGTGCCAGTAGTAGGGGGGCGCAGACAGATACGCAGTATTTT
TRBD1 | TRBJ2-7 | TRBV9 | NA | CASSVVPTGGAREQYF | TGTGCCAGCAGCGTAGTTCCGACAGGGGGCGCGAGAGAGCAGTACTTC
TRBD2 | TRBJ2-3 | TRBV7-9 | NA | CASSSPGLAGGYTQYF | TGTGCCAGCAGCTCTCCGGGACTAGCGGGAGGATATACGCAGTATTTT
TRBD2 | TRBJ2-7 | TRBV11-3 | NA | CASSPSSTSGSSEQYF | TGTGCCAGCAGCCCCTCGTCAACTAGCGGGAGCAGCGAGCAGTACTTC
TRBD1 | TRBJ2-5 | TRBV15 | NA | CATSRGRGQGLETQYF | TGTGCCACCAGCAGAGGAAGGGGACAGGGGTTAGAGACCCAGTACTTC
TRBD2 | TRBJ2-1 | TRBV7-3 | NA | CASSAGGLAGNEQFF | TGTGCCAGCAGCGCCGGGGGACTAGCGGGAAATGAGCAGTTCTTC
TRBD1 | TRBJ1-3 | TRBV11-2 | NA | CASTRTGAGNTIYF | TGTGCCAGCACCCGGACAGGGGCTGGAAACACCATATATTTT
NA | TRBJ2-7 | TRBV7-8 | NA | CASSLGPRSSSYEQYF | TGTGCCAGCAGCTTAGGCCCTAGGTCCAGCTCCTACGAGCAGTACTTC
TRBD2 | TRBJ2-5 | TRBV6-1 | NA | CASSEDYWGGGAEETQYF | TGTGCCAGCAGTGAAGATTATTGGGGCGGGGGGGCCGAAGAGACCCAGTACTTC
NA | TRBJ2-5 | TRBV6-1 | NA | CASSEDLRKETQYF | TGTGCCAGCAGTGAAGACCTTAGAAAAGAGACCCAGTACTTC
TRBD1 | TRBJ1-5 | TRBV7-9 | NA | CASKGQGSNQPQHF | TGTGCCAGCAAGGGACAGGGTAGCAATCAGCCCCAGCATTTT
NA | TRBJ2-4 | TRBV21-1 | NA | CASSMGLAKNIQYF | TGTGCCAGCAGCATGGGATTAGCCAAAAACATTCAGTACTTC
NA | TRBJ2-1 | TRBV2 | NA | CASSDGPTYVRQFF | TGTGCCAGCAGTGACGGCCCCACGTACGTAAGGCAGTTCTTC
TRBD1 | TRBJ1-1 | TRBV6-1 | NA | CASRGQGRDTEAFF | TGTGCCAGCAGGGGACAGGGGCGGGACACTGAAGCTTTCTTT
NA | TRBJ1-1 | TRBV7-2 | once | CASSFGRVNPEAFF | TGTGCCAGCAGCTTCGGCAGGGTTAATCCTGAAGCTTTCTTT
NA | TRBJ1-5 | TRBV27 | NA | CASSLFWGNQPQHF | TGTGCCAGCAGTTTATTTTGGGGCAATCAGCCCCAGCATTTT
NA | TRBJ1-5 | TRBV9 | NA | CASSVAGGNQPQHF | TGTGCCAGCAGCGTAGCAGGGGGCAATCAGCCCCAGCATTTT
TRBD1 | TRBJ1-2 | TRBV7-9 | NA | CASSLDGQMDRTGYTF | TGTGCCAGCAGCTTAGACGGGCAGATGGACAGGACCGGCTACACCTTC
TRBD2 | TRBJ2-5 | TRBV7-2 | NA | CASRRVAGGRETQYF | TGTGCCAGCAGGAGAGTCGCGGGGGGGCGGGAGACCCAGTACTTC
NA | TRBJ1-1 | TRBV7-9 | NA | CASSLALSEAFF | TGTGCCAGCAGCTTAGCGCTGAGTGAAGCTTTCTTT
TRBD2 | TRBJ2-1 | TRBV6-1 | once | CASSVSGTSVYNEQFF | TGTGCCAGCAGTGTCTCCGGGACTAGCGTATACAATGAGCAGTTCTTC
NA | TRBJ1-4 | TRBV2 | NA | CATSYREKLFF | TGTGCCACCTCATACCGGGAAAAACTGTTTTTT
NA | TRBJ2-4 | TRBV11-2 | NA | CASSLTGTRVPLGKNIQYF | TGTGCCAGCAGCTTGACCGGGACAAGGGTTCCCCTGGGCAAAAACATTCAGTACTTC
TRBD2 | TRBJ2-1 | TRBV6-4 | NA | CASSAWSSGSGNEQFF | TGTGCCAGCAGTGCTTGGAGTAGCGGGAGTGGCAATGAGCAGTTCTTC
NA | TRBJ2-7 | TRBV4-3 | NA | CASSQDWPGSYEQYF | TGCGCCAGCAGCCAAGATTGGCCAGGGTCCTACGAGCAGTACTTC
TRBD1 | TRBJ1-2 | TRBV9 | NA | CASSVLPGQNYGYTF | TGTGCCAGCAGCGTTTTACCGGGACAGAACTATGGCTACACCTTC